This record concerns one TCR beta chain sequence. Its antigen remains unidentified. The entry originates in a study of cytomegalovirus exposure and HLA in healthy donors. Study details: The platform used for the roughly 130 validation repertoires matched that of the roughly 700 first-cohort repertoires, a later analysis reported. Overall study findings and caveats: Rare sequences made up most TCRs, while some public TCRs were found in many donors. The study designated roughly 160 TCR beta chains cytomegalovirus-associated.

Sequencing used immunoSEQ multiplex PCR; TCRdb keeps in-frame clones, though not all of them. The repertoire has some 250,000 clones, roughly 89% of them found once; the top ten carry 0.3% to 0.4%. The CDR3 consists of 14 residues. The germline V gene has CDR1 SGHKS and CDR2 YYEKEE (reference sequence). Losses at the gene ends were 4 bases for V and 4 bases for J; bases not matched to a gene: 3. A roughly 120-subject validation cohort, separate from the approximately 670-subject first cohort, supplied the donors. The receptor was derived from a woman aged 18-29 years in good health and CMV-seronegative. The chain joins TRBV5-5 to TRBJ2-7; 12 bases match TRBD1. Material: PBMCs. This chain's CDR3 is CASSRDRGLYEQYF. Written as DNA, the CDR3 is TGTGCCAGCAGCAGGGACAGGGGGCTTTACGAGCAGTACTTC. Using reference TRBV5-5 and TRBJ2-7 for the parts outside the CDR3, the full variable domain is DAGVTQSPTHLIKTRGQQVTLRCSPISGHKSVSWYQQVLGQGPQFIFQYYEKEERGRGNFPDRFSARQFPNYSSELNVNALLLGDSALYLCASSRDRGLYEQYFGPGTRLTVT.